This T cell receptor beta chain came from a study of shared clonotypes between healthy human individuals. Data came from immunoSEQ multiplex PCR; TCRdb stores just in-frame clones and leaves some out. The data hold 1,500,000 or so clones, with roughly 96% observed a single time. This clone was found once. Deletions cut 4 bases from V and 0 bases from J, with 14 bases between. The CDR3 spans 16 residues. CDR1 is SGHTS, CDR2 YDEGEE, per germline. This rearrangement joins TRBV5-8 to TRBJ1-5; D gene unclear. The receptor comes from a man aged 30-40 years in good health. Sequencing was done on a sample of naive CD4+ T cells sorted from blood. Documented subset: CD45RA+ positively selected. CDR3 loop: CASSARGATSNQPQHF. In nucleotides, the CDR3 is TGTGCCAGCAGCGCACGGGGAGCAACTAGCAATCAGCCCCAGCATTTT. Filled out from reference TRBV5-8 and TRBJ1-5, the complete variable domain reads EAGVTQSPTHLIKTRGQQATLRCSPISGHTSVYWYQQALGLGLQFLLWYDEGEERNRGNFPPRFSGRQFPNYSSELNVNALELEDSALYLCASSARGATSNQPQHFGDGTRLSIL.